The clone carrying this T cell receptor beta chain showed up just a few times. This sample was taken from a study of T cells in localized non-small cell lung cancer. The method was immunoSEQ multiplex PCR; TCRdb's version includes in-frame clones alone and lacks a portion of them. The repertoire has 20,000 to 30,000 clones, roughly nine tenths of them found once; the top ten carry roughly 1.2%. This material consisted of peripheral blood, taken before any cancer treatment. The source is a woman aged 35-75 years with stage I lung adenocarcinoma.

DNA for the CDR3: TGTGCCAGTAGTATCTCCGTCCAGGGTGCAGCAGATACGCAGTATTTT. Protein product: CASSISVQGAADTQYF. V and J are TRBV19 and TRBJ2-3, with D perhaps matching TRBD1 (5 bases). The V gene lost 3 bases and the J gene lost 4 bases, with 17 bases spanning the gap. Germline CDR1 and CDR2: LNHDA and SQIVND (reference sequence). This CDR3 has 16 amino acids.